These T cell receptor beta chains were read from a single sample in a study of CD8 T cells in Susac syndrome. TCRdb ran MiXCR on the immunoSEQ multiplex PCR reads and lists one entry per CDR3 protein. The sample has over 130,000 distinct CDR3 sequences, 95% seen once; the top ten hold about 0.15%. The sequenced sample was CD4+ T cells from PBMCs. These TCRs come from a human donor with Susac syndrome. The CDR3 runs from the conserved cysteine through the conserved F or W. The order of the fields is clone size, V gene, J gene, D gene, CDR3 protein, CDR3 DNA. D genes are given only for firm matches. The size entry is marked missing in some rows and otherwise reads once, few, many or a size class.

abundance: .
v_gene: TRBV30
j_gene: TRBJ2-5
d_gene: TRBD1
CDR3aa: CAWRLTGRETQYF
CDR3nt: TGTGCCTGGAGATTGACAGGGCGCGAGACCCAGTACTTC

abundance: .
v_gene: TRBV29-1
j_gene: TRBJ2-5
d_gene: .
CDR3aa: CSTKQGETQYF
CDR3nt: TGCAGCACAAAGCAGGGAGAGACCCAGTACTTC

abundance: .
v_gene: TRBV6-5
j_gene: TRBJ2-4
d_gene: .
CDR3aa: CASSYGRASRAKNIQYF
CDR3nt: TGTGCCAGCAGTTACGGCCGGGCCAGCAGGGCCAAAAACATTCAGTACTTC

abundance: .
v_gene: TRBV20-1
j_gene: TRBJ2-1
d_gene: .
CDR3aa: CSARVSNEQFF
CDR3nt: TGCAGTGCTAGAGTTTCCAATGAGCAGTTCTTC

abundance: .
v_gene: TRBV20-1
j_gene: TRBJ2-3
d_gene: TRBD2
CDR3aa: CSAGKLAGRTDTQYF
CDR3nt: TGCAGTGCTGGTAAACTAGCGGGACGCACAGATACGCAGTATTTT

abundance: .
v_gene: TRBV25-1
j_gene: TRBJ2-7
d_gene: .
CDR3aa: CASGKAGAYEQYF
CDR3nt: TGTGCCAGCGGGAAGGCAGGTGCCTACGAGCAGTACTTC

abundance: .
v_gene: TRBV30
j_gene: TRBJ2-2
d_gene: .
CDR3aa: CAWGFGELFF
CDR3nt: TGTGCCTGGGGCTTCGGGGAGCTGTTTTTT

abundance: .
v_gene: TRBV4-2
j_gene: TRBJ1-5
d_gene: .
CDR3aa: CASSQEGGGRFQPQHF
CDR3nt: TGTGCCAGCAGCCAAGAAGGGGGGGGCAGGTTTCAGCCCCAGCATTTT

abundance: .
v_gene: TRBV20-1
j_gene: TRBJ2-1
d_gene: TRBD2
CDR3aa: CSATAGDWDNEQFF
CDR3nt: TGCAGTGCTACAGCGGGAGATTGGGACAATGAGCAGTTCTTC

abundance: .
v_gene: TRBV12-3/TRBV12-4
j_gene: TRBJ1-2
d_gene: .
CDR3aa: CASSPLAEGGGYTF
CDR3nt: TGTGCCAGCAGTCCCCTCGCGGAGGGCGGTGGCTACACCTTC

abundance: .
v_gene: TRBV7-2
j_gene: TRBJ2-3
d_gene: .
CDR3aa: CASSSRTGRGVTDTQYF
CDR3nt: TGTGCCAGCAGCTCCCGGACTGGACGAGGGGTCACAGATACGCAGTATTTT

abundance: .
v_gene: TRBV27
j_gene: TRBJ2-5
d_gene: .
CDR3aa: CASSLQRWETQYF
CDR3nt: TGTGCCAGCAGTTTACAACGGTGGGAGACCCAGTACTTC

abundance: .
v_gene: TRBV28
j_gene: TRBJ2-6
d_gene: TRBD1
CDR3aa: CASSPFPGTGMTSGANVLTF
CDR3nt: TGTGCCAGCAGTCCCTTCCCCGGGACAGGGATGACCTCTGGGGCCAACGTCCTGACTTTC

abundance: .
v_gene: TRBV20-1
j_gene: TRBJ2-1
d_gene: TRBD1
CDR3aa: CSARPGQQANEQFF
CDR3nt: TGCAGTGCTCGACCGGGACAGCAGGCAAATGAGCAGTTCTTC

abundance: .
v_gene: TRBV25-1
j_gene: TRBJ2-7
d_gene: .
CDR3aa: CASSGTGSSYEQYF
CDR3nt: TGTGCCAGCAGCGGAACGGGGAGCTCCTACGAGCAGTACTTC

abundance: .
v_gene: TRBV7-9
j_gene: TRBJ1-5
d_gene: TRBD1
CDR3aa: CASSLDRISNQPQHF
CDR3nt: TGTGCCAGCAGCTTGGACAGGATTAGCAATCAGCCCCAGCATTTT

abundance: once
v_gene: TRBV4-1
j_gene: TRBJ1-5
d_gene: TRBD1
CDR3aa: CASSQEDRGNQPQHF
CDR3nt: TGCGCCAGCAGCCAGGAAGACAGGGGCAATCAGCCCCAGCATTTT

abundance: once
v_gene: TRBV20-1
j_gene: TRBJ2-5
d_gene: TRBD2
CDR3aa: CSGLAEFQETQYF
CDR3nt: TGCAGTGGACTAGCGGAGTTTCAAGAGACCCAGTACTTC

abundance: .
v_gene: TRBV14
j_gene: TRBJ2-1
d_gene: .
CDR3aa: CASSQDLRNEQFF
CDR3nt: TGTGCCAGCAGCCAAGATCTCAGGAATGAGCAGTTCTTC

abundance: .
v_gene: TRBV5-6
j_gene: TRBJ1-2
d_gene: TRBD1
CDR3aa: CASSADRVYGYTF
CDR3nt: TGTGCCAGCAGCGCTGACAGGGTATATGGCTACACCTTC

abundance: .
v_gene: TRBV29-1
j_gene: TRBJ2-7
d_gene: TRBD2
CDR3aa: CSVERTSGSPEQYF
CDR3nt: TGCAGCGTTGAGAGGACTAGCGGGAGTCCCGAGCAGTACTTC

abundance: few
v_gene: TRBV2
j_gene: TRBJ2-5
d_gene: .
CDR3aa: CASRTDQETQYF
CDR3nt: TGTGCCAGCAGGACGGACCAAGAGACCCAGTACTTC

abundance: once
v_gene: TRBV20-1
j_gene: TRBJ2-2
d_gene: .
CDR3aa: CSSDPQGSGELFF
CDR3nt: TGCAGTTCCGACCCCCAGGGGTCCGGGGAGCTGTTTTTT

abundance: .
v_gene: TRBV18
j_gene: TRBJ2-3
d_gene: TRBD2
CDR3aa: CASSPLPPSGTSTDTQYF
CDR3nt: TGTGCCAGCTCACCTCTTCCCCCCAGCGGGACGAGCACAGATACGCAGTATTTT

abundance: .
v_gene: TRBV20-1
j_gene: TRBJ1-5
d_gene: .
CDR3aa: CSARAGTSNQPQHF
CDR3nt: TGCAGTGCTAGAGCAGGGACTAGCAATCAGCCCCAGCATTTT

abundance: .
v_gene: TRBV20-1
j_gene: TRBJ2-7
d_gene: .
CDR3aa: CSVLRTDEGYEQYF
CDR3nt: TGCAGTGTCCTCAGGACAGATGAGGGCTACGAGCAGTACTTC